This T cell receptor (beta chain) comes out of a study of neoadjuvant nivolumab and ipilimumab in lung cancer (dated by TCRdb to 2019 to 2021). As for the study more broadly: Nivolumab was administered intravenously at 3 mg/kg on days 1, 15 and 29, and in the combination arm ipilimumab 1 mg/kg was added on day 1 only. The primary trial endpoint was the major pathologic response (MPR) rate in the intention-to-treat population in each study arm. A total of 44 patients with operable NSCLC were treated in the trial, with around 23 randomized to nivolumab monotherapy and 21 randomized to nivolumab plus ipilimumab. TCR repertoires in pretherapy (baseline) peripheral blood were compared with TCR repertoires in tumors resected at surgery after neoadjuvant immune checkpoint blockade. Matched pretherapy and resected tumor pairs were analyzed from seven patients, of whom four had been treated with nivolumab and three with nivolumab plus ipilimumab.

Broader findings and caveats from the paper: TCR richness and clonality were greater in resected tumors than in tumor-adjacent uninvolved lung, and increases were seen in more dual-therapy-treated tumors. TCR sequencing was performed in a small number of samples. Tumor T-cell richness and clonality rose from pretherapy to surgery in three of three dual-therapy tumors but in only two of four nivolumab-treated tumors. No significant correlation was found between TCR clonality and pathologic tumor regression, and only a single major-pathologic-response sample was available for the analysis of TCR clonality versus pathologic tumor regression. A positive correlation was observed between pretherapy blood TCR richness and richness in tumors resected after neoadjuvant therapy (Spearman R of about 0.8).

At the junction V is shortened by 0 bases and J by 4 bases; bases outside the gene matches: 4. Including cysteine and phenylalanine, the CDR3 has 16 amino acids. Solely the CDR3 DNA is kept, with 48 bases framed from the first base. According to the germline V gene, CDR1 reads SGHDT and CDR2 reads YYEEEE. In regard to this clone: What this receptor recognizes is not known. Per-base quality was not reported, and no clone a single base away is much larger than it.

The library was prepared using the immunoSEQ multiplex PCR assay. For the original study's pipeline: Richness and clonality were used to summarize the repertoires, and clones that significantly expanded or contracted between pre- and post-therapy samples were identified. This immuneACCESS table, as held by TCRdb, lists in-frame sequences with V and J called but not all clones. Of the missing ones, under half trace to an unresolved V gene in checked studies; the others have no known cause. V and J calls plus clone size are reproduced from that table; the DNA served to infer D and trimming. For this sample there are 13,000 or so clones; nearly 97% appear just once. About 2.3% of the sample comes from the top ten. Read against the paper, the sample's time point label means: at surgical resection after neoadjuvant nivolumab +/- ipilimumab. Samples came from the phase 2 randomized NEOSTAR trial, which tested neoadjuvant nivolumab or nivolumab plus ipilimumab followed by surgery in operable NSCLC.

The rearrangement combines TRBV5-6 with TRBJ2-3, with 11 bases matching TRBD2. Material: peripheral blood, obtained after neoadjuvant nivolumab, alone or with ipilimumab, at or shortly before surgery. This sequence was found in an adult with non-small cell lung cancer. The DNA reads as follows: TGTGCCAGCAGCTTGGGGCTAGCGGGAGGCGCAGATACGCAGTATTTT. Translated, this gives CASSLGLAGGADTQYF. The CDR3 plus the reference TRBV5-6 and TRBJ2-3 genes for the other parts give the full variable domain: DAGVTQSPTHLIKTRGQQVTLRCSPKSGHDTVSWYQQALGQGPQFIFQYYEEEERQRGNFPDRFSGHQFPNYSSELNVNALLLGDSALYLCASSLGLAGGADTQYFGPGTRLTVL.